This TCR beta chain was sequenced for a study of OX40 agonist ivuxolimab in advanced cancers. In the study overall: Patients in the trial were receiving intravenous ivuxolimab every 2 weeks, at doses of 0.01 to 10 mg/kg. From about 23 to 85 years was the age range, with a mean of about 54 years, and about 78% were male. General study points: With doses of 0.1-3.0 mg/kg, partial responders showed among the lowest clonal expansion.

Germline values: CDR1 SGDLS, CDR2 YYNGEE. Trimming left V 4 bases short and J 13 bases short, with 15 bases between. The CDR3 totals 13 residues. As to this clone: The antigen is unknown.

No patient had autoimmune disease or received systemic immunosuppression. Sequenced by immunoSEQ multiplex PCR; TCRdb stores in-frame clones only, minus some. The sample lists roughly 13,000 clones, approximately 92% occurring once. The rearrangement links TRBV9 to TRBJ1-6; a weak D match, TRBD1 (6 bases). Source: CD4+ or CD8+ T cells sorted from blood, taken in a trial of the OX40 agonist ivuxolimab. The clonotype comes from an adult with an advanced solid tumor such as melanoma, head and neck, liver or kidney cancer. In DNA, the CDR3 is TGTGCCAGCAGCACGGGGACACGCTCTCCCCTCCACTTT. Its translation is CASSTGTRSPLHF.